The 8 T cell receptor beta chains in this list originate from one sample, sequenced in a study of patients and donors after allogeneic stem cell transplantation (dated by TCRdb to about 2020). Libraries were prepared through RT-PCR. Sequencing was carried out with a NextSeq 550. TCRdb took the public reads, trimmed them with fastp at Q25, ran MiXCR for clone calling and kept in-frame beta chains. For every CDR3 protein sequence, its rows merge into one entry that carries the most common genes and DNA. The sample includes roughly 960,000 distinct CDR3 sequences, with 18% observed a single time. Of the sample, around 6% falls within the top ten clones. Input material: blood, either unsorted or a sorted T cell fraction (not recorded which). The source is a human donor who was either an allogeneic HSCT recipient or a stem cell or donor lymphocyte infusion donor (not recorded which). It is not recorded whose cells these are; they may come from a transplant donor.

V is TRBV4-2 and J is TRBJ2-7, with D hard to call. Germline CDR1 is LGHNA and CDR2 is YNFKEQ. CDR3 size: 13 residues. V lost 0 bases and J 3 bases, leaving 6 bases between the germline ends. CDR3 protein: CASSQEAYYEQYF. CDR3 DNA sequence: TGTGCCAGCAGCCAAGAGGCCTACTACGAGCAGTACTTC.

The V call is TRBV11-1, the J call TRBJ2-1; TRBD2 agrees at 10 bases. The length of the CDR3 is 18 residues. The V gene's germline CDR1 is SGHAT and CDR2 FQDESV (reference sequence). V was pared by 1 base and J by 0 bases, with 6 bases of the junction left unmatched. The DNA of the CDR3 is TGTGCCAGCAGCTTAGAACGCTCTAGCGGGAGCTCCTACAATGAGCAGTTCTTC. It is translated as CASSLERSSGSSYNEQFF.

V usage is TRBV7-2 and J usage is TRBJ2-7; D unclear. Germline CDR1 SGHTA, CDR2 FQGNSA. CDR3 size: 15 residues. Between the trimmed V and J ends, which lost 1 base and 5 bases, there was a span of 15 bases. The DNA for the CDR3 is TGTGCCAGCAGCTTAGAAGGGATGATGGGGAACGAGCAGTACTTC. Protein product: CASSLEGMMGNEQYF.

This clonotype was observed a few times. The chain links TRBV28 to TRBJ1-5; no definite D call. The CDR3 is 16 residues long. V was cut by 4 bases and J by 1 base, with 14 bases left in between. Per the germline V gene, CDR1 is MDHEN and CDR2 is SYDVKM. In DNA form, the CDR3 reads TGTGCCAGCAGTTACCGAAGTGACGTGAGCAATCAGCCCCAGCATTTT. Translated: CASSYRSDVSNQPQHF.

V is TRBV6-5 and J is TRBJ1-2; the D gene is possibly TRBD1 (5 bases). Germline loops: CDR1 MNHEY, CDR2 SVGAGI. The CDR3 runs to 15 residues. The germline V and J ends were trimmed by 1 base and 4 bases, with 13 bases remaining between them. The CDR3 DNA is TGTGCCAGCAGTTACTTCCAAACAGGAATCTATGGCTACACCTTC. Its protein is CASSYFQTGIYGYTF.

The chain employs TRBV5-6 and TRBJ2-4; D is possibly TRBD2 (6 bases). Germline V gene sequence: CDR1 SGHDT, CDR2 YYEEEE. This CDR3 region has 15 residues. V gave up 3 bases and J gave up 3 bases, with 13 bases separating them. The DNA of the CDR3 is TGTGCCAGCAGCTCGGGGGAGTACGGCAAAAACATTCAGTACTTC. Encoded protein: CASSSGEYGKNIQYF.

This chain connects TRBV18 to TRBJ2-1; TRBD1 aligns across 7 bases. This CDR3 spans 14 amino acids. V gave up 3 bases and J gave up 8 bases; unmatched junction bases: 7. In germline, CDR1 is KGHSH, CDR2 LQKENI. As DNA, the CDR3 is TGTGCCAGCTCACCGAGACAGGGTGGGCATGAGCAGTTCTTC. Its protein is CASSPRQGGHEQFF.

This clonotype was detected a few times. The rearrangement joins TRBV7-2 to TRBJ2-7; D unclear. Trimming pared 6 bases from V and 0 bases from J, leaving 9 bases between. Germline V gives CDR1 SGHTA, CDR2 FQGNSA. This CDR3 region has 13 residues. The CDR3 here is CASRNLSSYEQYF. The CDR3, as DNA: TGTGCCAGCAGAAATTTGAGCTCCTACGAGCAGTACTTC.